These 3 T cell receptor beta chains were all obtained from the same sample, sequenced in a study of identical twins listed by TCRdb under 2016. Library creation used 5' RACE. For sequencing, an Illumina HiSeq 2000 was employed. TCRdb reprocessed the public reads (quality trimming at Q25 with fastp, clone calling with MiXCR) and kept in-frame beta chains. Identical CDR3 proteins give one entry, which carries the most common genes and DNA. The sample includes 1.5 million to 2 million distinct CDR3 sequences, with less than 35% observed a single time. More than 0.25% of the sample rests with the top ten. The material sequenced was cord blood. These receptors were obtained from a newborn girl in good health.

This clonotype was detected a few times. The V gene is TRBV20-1, the J gene TRBJ1-5, with D maybe TRBD1 (6 bases). CDR1 and CDR2 from the germline V gene are DFQATT and SNEGSKA (reference sequence). The V end was cut by 3 bases, the J end by 1 base, with 13 bases between. This CDR3 has 15 amino acids. The CDR3 spells CSASYPQGSNQPQHF. In nucleotides, the CDR3 is TGCAGTGCTAGTTACCCACAGGGAAGCAATCAGCCCCAGCATTTT.

The chain carries TRBV6-1 and TRBJ1-2, with 7 bases matching TRBD1. With 4 bases clipped from V and 5 bases from J, the junction kept 4 bases outside the gene matches. The CDR3 is 13 amino acids. CDR1 and CDR2 from the germline V gene are MNHNS and SASEGT. The CDR3 nucleotides read TGTGCCAGCAGTGCCTACAGGGGTTATGGCTACACCTTC. Translation gives CASSAYRGYGYTF.

The chain joins TRBV6-1 to TRBJ2-3; D remains unclear. CDR1 is MNHNS, CDR2 SASEGT, per germline. The ends were cut back, 4 bases at V and 2 bases at J, with 13 bases in the middle. The CDR3 spans 15 residues. In DNA form, the CDR3 reads TGTGCCAGCAGTGTGTTGGCGGACCTCACAGATACGCAGTATTTT. This codes for CASSVLADLTDTQYF.